Below are 2 T cell receptor beta chains sequenced from a single sample in a study of early T cells in non-severe SARS-CoV-2 infection. TCRdb used MiXCR to reprocess the 5' RACE reads, holding one entry per CDR3 protein. The sample records 25,000 to 35,000 distinct CDR3 sequences, over 4% being singletons. The sequencing input was whole blood. The receptors come from an adult who was a healthcare worker with PCR-confirmed SARS-CoV-2 infection or an uninfected control (not recorded which).

By frequency in the sample, this clonotype is medium-sized. The genes are TRBV18 and TRBJ1-1, with TRBD1 as a possible D gene (5 bases). CDR3 size: 15 residues. Germline V gene data show CDR1 as KGHSH and CDR2 as LQKENI. V lost 1 base to trimming and J lost 3 bases, with 12 bases between them. CDR3: CASSPLAGGDTEAFF. The CDR3, as DNA: TGTGCCAGCTCACCACTGGCAGGAGGGGACACTGAAGCTTTCTTT.

This clonotype was seen repeatedly, ten times or more. The V call is TRBV5-1, the J call TRBJ2-3; D gene ambiguous. This CDR3 comprises 11 residues. Germline values: CDR1 SGHRS, CDR2 YFSETQ. Trimming pared 2 bases from V and 4 bases from J, leaving 2 bases between. CDR3: CASSFADTQYF. The CDR3 DNA is TGCGCCAGCAGCTTTGCAGATACGCAGTATTTT.